The 27 T cell receptor beta chains reported below all come from one sample, sequenced in a study of blood T cell repertoires in COVID-19 (dated by TCRdb to about 2020). The library was built by means of the immunoSEQ multiplex PCR assay. The source is immuneACCESS, and TCRdb retained only in-frame sequences with V and J called. Part of the clones is not carried over; for the studies checked, unresolved V genes explain less than half of this, and the remainder is unexplained. The sample contains 65,000 to 85,000 clones, more than 60% of them found a single time. Less than 20% of the sample belongs to the ten largest clones. The material sequenced was peripheral blood. The source is a human donor in a cohort sampled during active COVID-19.

The chain carries TRBV19 and TRBJ1-1, with D tentatively TRBD1 (6 bases). Per the germline V gene, CDR1 is LNHDA and CDR2 is SQIVND (reference sequence). The CDR3 length is 12 residues. Trimming removed 7 bases at V and 5 bases at J, with 11 bases between. CDR3 residues: CASKNRATEAFF. The CDR3 DNA is TGTGCCAGTAAGAACAGGGCGACTGAAGCTTTCTTT.

The chain employs TRBV7-2 and TRBJ2-7, with 7 positions matching TRBD2. The CDR3 length is 13 residues. The trim removed 5 bases at V and 3 bases at J, leaving 4 bases unmatched. CDR1 SGHTA and CDR2 FQGNSA come from the germline V gene. The CDR3 reads CASSPGEGYEQYV. The CDR3 nucleotides read TGTGCCAGCAGCCCGGGGGAGGGCTACGAGCAGTACGTC.

The CDR3 loop is CASSQENETSAGSNSDEQYV. CDR3 bases: TGCGCCAGCAGCCAAGAGAATGAGACTAGTGCTGGTAGTAATAGCGACGAGCAGTACGTC. The rearrangement joins TRBV4-3 to TRBJ2-7; possible D gene TRBD2, 6 bases. V was clipped by 0 bases and J by 5 bases, with 29 bases between them. The length of the CDR3 is 20 residues. The germline V gene encodes CDR1 LGHNA and CDR2 YSLEER.

V usage is TRBV27 and J usage is TRBJ2-1; unclear D gene. Germline V gives CDR1 MNHEY, CDR2 SMNVEV (reference sequence). The CDR3 covers 14 residues. The V and J ends lost 2 bases and 10 bases respectively, with 15 bases between them. The CDR3 DNA reads TGTGCCAGCAGTTTAGAATCCTCACTGTCGGAGCAGTTCTTC. Translation: CASSLESSLSEQFF.

The chain uses TRBV30 and TRBJ1-2, with TRBD1 matching over 8 bases. The CDR3 extends over 14 amino acids. Germline CDR1 GTSNPN, CDR2 SVGIG (reference sequence). The V gene end was trimmed by 4 bases and the J gene end by 8 bases; junction bases not matched to a gene: 12. The CDR3 sequence is CAWNGGQGAGGYTF. In nucleotides, the CDR3 is TGTGCCTGGAACGGGGGGCAGGGGGCGGGAGGCTACACCTTC.

The chain recombines TRBV6-1 with TRBJ2-1; 13 bases align to TRBD2. The length of the CDR3 is 20 residues. V trimming: 2 bases; J trimming: 7 bases; junction bases outside the gene matches: 17. In germline, CDR1 is MNHNS, CDR2 SASEGT. The CDR3 DNA is TGTGCCAGCAGTGAACCCGCCGGACTAGCGGGGGATAATGTTATAAATGAGCAGTTCTTC. It specifies CASSEPAGLAGDNVINEQFF.

This clone was counted ten times or more. The rearrangement uses TRBV6-5 and TRBJ2-1; 12 nucleotides line up with TRBD2. CDR3 length: 16 amino acids. J gave up 4 bases and V 4 bases, and 5 bases lay outside the gene matches. CDR1 and CDR2 (germline): MNHEY, SVGAGI. CDR3 coding DNA: TGTGCCAGCAGTTGGGCGCTAGCGGGGGGGTACAATGAGCAGTTCTTC. Protein sequence: CASSWALAGGYNEQFF.

This chain uses TRBV30 with TRBJ1-2, with D maybe TRBD1 (6 bases). This CDR3 has 13 amino acids. V was cut by 2 bases and J by 8 bases, with 15 bases left in between. The germline gives CDR1 GTSNPN, CDR2 SVGIG (reference sequence). The CDR3 region has the DNA TGTGCCTGGAGTCCCCACAGGGTATGGGGCTACACCTTC. The encoded protein is CAWSPHRVWGYTF.

This clone was observed a single time. This sequence joins TRBV6-5 and TRBJ1-1; unclear D gene. This CDR3 region has 14 residues. Germline V CDR1 and CDR2: MNHEY, SVGAGI. V gave up 0 bases and J gave up 3 bases, with 8 bases separating them. The CDR3: CASSYSNRDTEAFF. CDR3 nucleotide sequence: TGTGCCAGCAGTTACTCGAACAGAGACACTGAAGCTTTCTTT.

This clone has only a few counts. The chain uses TRBV10-3 and TRBJ2-7; D is unresolved. CDR3 size: 13 residues. The germline gives CDR1 ENHRY, CDR2 SYGVKD. V was trimmed by 6 bases and J by 0 bases, leaving 9 bases between them. The CDR3 reads CAIRPDSSYEQYV. CDR3 coding DNA: TGTGCCATCAGGCCCGATAGCTCCTACGAGCAGTACGTC.

The V and J genes are TRBV30 and TRBJ1-1, with D hard to call. V was cut by 2 bases and J by 2 bases, with 9 bases left in between. In germline, CDR1 is GTSNPN, CDR2 SVGIG (reference sequence). There are 13 residues in the CDR3. The CDR3 here is CAWSHGGNTEAFF. CDR3 in DNA: TGTGCCTGGAGTCACGGCGGTAACACTGAAGCTTTCTTT. Variable domain in full (rest from reference TRBV30 and TRBJ1-1): SQTIHQWPATLVQPVGSPLSLECTVEGTSNPNLYWYRQAAGRGLQLLFYSVGIGQISSEVPQNLSASRPQDRQFILSSKKLLLSDSGFYLCAWSHGGNTEAFFGQGTRLTVV.

This clone has a handful of counts. V and J are TRBV4-3 and TRBJ1-5; 7 bases match TRBD1. CDR3 length: 14 residues. The germline V gene has CDR1 LGHNA and CDR2 YSLEER. The V gene end was trimmed by 0 bases and the J gene end by 7 bases; junction bases not matched to a gene: 3. CDR3 in amino acids: CASSQDYRGQPQHF. CDR3 nucleotide sequence: TGCGCCAGCAGCCAAGATTACAGGGGACAGCCCCAGCATTTT.

The rearrangement links TRBV6-5 to TRBJ2-7, with D possibly matching TRBD2 (6 bases). Germline V gene sequence: CDR1 MNHEY, CDR2 SVGAGI. Between the trimmed V and J ends, which lost 7 bases and 5 bases, there was a span of 15 bases. The CDR3 consists of 13 residues. CDR3 bases: TGTGCCAGCAAAGGCGGGGCGCTGGACGAGCAGTACTTC. The encoded protein is CASKGGALDEQYF.

This chain joins TRBV4-2 and TRBJ2-1, with a tentative D call TRBD2 (7 bases). The CDR3 consists of 16 residues. CDR1 is LGHNA, CDR2 YNFKEQ, per germline. V dropped 0 bases and J dropped 7 bases, with 16 bases sitting between them. CDR3 DNA sequence: TGTGCCAGCAGCCAAGATGGGAGGGGGGGCCGGAATGAGCAGTTCTTC. It encodes CASSQDGRGGRNEQFF.

This sequence joins TRBV27 and TRBJ2-3; maybe TRBD2 (6 bases). Germline assignment: CDR1 MNHEY and CDR2 SMNVEV (reference sequence). With 3 bases removed from V and 2 bases from J, the gap between germline ends came to 15 bases. The CDR3 sequence is 16 residues long. The CDR3 DNA reads TGTGCCAGCAGTTTGTCTTCCGGGACTCTCACAGATACGCAGTATTTT. It translates to CASSLSSGTLTDTQYF.

The chain couples TRBV12-3 or TRBV12-4 to TRBJ2-1; D is possibly TRBD2 (5 bases). The CDR3 covers 13 residues. V was trimmed by 4 bases and J by 2 bases, leaving 6 bases between them. Here the CDR3 DNA reads TGTGCCAGCAGTTCGGGGACCTACAATGAGCAGTTCTTC. Translation gives CASSSGTYNEQFF.

This clone was seen once. The chain is built from TRBV7-3 and TRBJ2-3; tentative D call: TRBD1 (5 bases). Germline V gene sequence: CDR1 SGHTA, CDR2 FQGTGA. The V end lost 4 bases, the J end lost 7 bases, and 9 bases lay between the germline ends. This CDR3 region has 12 residues. The CDR3 loop is CASSSQGNTQYF. CDR3 coding DNA: TGTGCCAGCAGCTCCCAGGGCAATACGCAGTATTTT.

This clone was counted a single time. V gene TRBV2 combines with J gene TRBJ2-1; D remains unclear. The CDR3 runs to 13 residues. Germline V gene data show CDR1 as SNHLY and CDR2 as FYNNEI. V was clipped by 3 bases and J by 4 bases, with 7 bases between them. Here the CDR3 reads CASSDMTYNEQFF. The DNA of the CDR3 is TGTGCCAGCAGTGATATGACTTACAATGAGCAGTTCTTC.

The gene calls are TRBV30 and TRBJ2-1; 7 nucleotides match TRBD2. Germline loops: CDR1 GTSNPN, CDR2 SVGIG (reference sequence). Trimming at V came to 6 bases and at J to 6 bases, leaving 14 bases not matched to a gene. The length of the CDR3 is 15 residues. CDR3 protein: CACSPGLVPPNEQFF. In nucleotides, the CDR3 is TGTGCCTGTAGTCCTGGACTAGTCCCCCCCAATGAGCAGTTCTTC.

This chain uses TRBV18 with TRBJ1-4; 9 bases agree with TRBD1. Germline V gene lookup returns CDR1 KGHSH and CDR2 LQKENI. CDR3 size: 13 residues. The V gene end was trimmed by 9 bases and the J gene end by 8 bases; junction bases not matched to a gene: 7. CDR3 nucleotides: TGTGCCAGTCAACAGGGGGCGGGAGAAAAACTGTTTTTT. It yields the protein CASQQGAGEKLFF.

The rearrangement joins TRBV19 to TRBJ1-1; 7 positions agree with TRBD1. This CDR3 region has 13 residues. CDR1 LNHDA and CDR2 SQIVND come from the germline V gene (reference sequence). The trim removed 6 bases at V and 5 bases at J, leaving 6 bases unmatched. Written as DNA, the CDR3 is TGTGCCAGTAGGATGACAGGGTTGACTGAAGCTTTCTTT. Its protein is CASRMTGLTEAFF.

CDR3 region: CSVEARTGAGETQYF. The CDR3 DNA reads TGCAGCGTTGAAGCGCGTACAGGGGCGGGGGAGACCCAGTACTTC. This sequence joins TRBV29-1 and TRBJ2-5, with D perhaps matching TRBD1 (7 bases). The CDR3 runs 15 residues. Per germline, CDR1 SQVTM and CDR2 ANQGSEA. V gave up 1 base and J gave up 5 bases, with 17 bases separating them.

This clone appeared a few times. V and J are TRBV11-3 and TRBJ2-7; 7 nucleotides line up with TRBD1. J lost 2 bases, V lost 5 bases, and 6 bases had no gene match. Germline V lookup: CDR1 SGHNT, CDR2 YENEEA. CDR3 length: 14 residues. The CDR3, as DNA: TGTGCCAGCAGCCCTAGACAGGGCCCCTACGAGCAGTACGTC. This gives the protein CASSPRQGPYEQYV.

V usage is TRBV4-1 and J usage is TRBJ2-3; possibly TRBD1 for D (6 bases). Germline V CDR1 and CDR2: MGHRA, YSYEKL. This CDR3 has 17 residues. The V end was cut by 1 base, the J end by 2 bases, with 16 bases between. The DNA of the CDR3 is TGCGCCAGCAGCCAAGTGGACAGTCGAGGGGTCACAGATACGCAGTATTTT. Protein: CASSQVDSRGVTDTQYF.

The V and J genes are TRBV28 and TRBJ2-7; TRBD1 matches 9 bases. The junction had 15 bases not matched to a gene; V was cut back by 4 bases and J by 2 bases. CDR3 size: 18 residues. Germline V lookup: CDR1 MDHEN, CDR2 SYDVKM. For the CDR3, the DNA is TGTGCCAGCAGTTCATGGGGTCGTTGGGGGACAGGGACCTACGAGCAGTACTTC. Its protein product is CASSSWGRWGTGTYEQYF.

The chain has TRBV25-1 and TRBJ2-3; a possible D gene is TRBD1 (6 bases). The CDR3 spans 17 residues. Germline loops: CDR1 MGHDK, CDR2 SYGVNS. V gave up 7 bases and J gave up 2 bases, with 22 bases separating them. The chain's CDR3 is CASTPLGAGAHTDTQYF. In DNA, the CDR3 is TGTGCCAGCACCCCCCTCGGCGCAGGGGCTCACACAGATACGCAGTATTTT.

Notes on this clone: It may be a read error: a sequence one base away is much more abundant. Different DNA sequences within this sample yield the same CDR3. The rearrangement uses TRBV7-3 and TRBJ2-2; D is uncertain. Germline lookup yields CDR1 SGHTA and CDR2 FQGTGA. The V end lost 5 bases, the J end lost 5 bases, and 6 bases lay between the germline ends. The CDR3 spans 12 residues. The CDR3 nucleotides are TGTGCCAGCAGCCCCGGGACCGGGGAGCTGTTTTTT. Amino acid sequence: CASSPGTGELFF.